The 2 T cell receptor beta chains below were found in one sample sequenced in a study of blood T cell repertoires in COVID-19 (dated by TCRdb to the early 2020s). Libraries were made using the immunoSEQ multiplex PCR assay. In its TCRdb copy, this immuneACCESS table keeps in-frame sequences only and misses some clones. Where compared with another copy, unresolved V genes explain less than half of these, and the others have no known cause. The sample table shows under 300,000 clones, and 75% to 90% are seen once. The leading ten clones occupy over 10% of the sample. Sequenced: peripheral blood. The origin of the receptors is a woman between 70 and 85 years old with COVID-19, enrolled during active disease.

This rearrangement joins TRBV19 to TRBJ2-1, with TRBD2 identical over 14 bases. With 9 bases clipped from V and 9 bases from J, the junction kept 7 bases outside the gene matches. From germline, CDR1 is LNHDA and CDR2 SQIVND (reference sequence). The CDR3 has 14 amino acids. This CDR3 reads CASQTSGGAREQFF. In DNA, the CDR3 is TGTGCCAGCCAGACTAGCGGGGGGGCCCGTGAGCAGTTCTTC.

The V gene is TRBV12-3 or TRBV12-4, the J gene TRBJ2-7, with TRBD1 as a possible D gene (6 bases). With 7 bases removed from V and 10 bases from J, the gap between germline ends came to 17 bases. This CDR3 is built from 12 residues. The CDR3 protein is CASTEGVGVQYF. The CDR3 DNA is TGTGCCAGCACCGAGGGGGTGGGAGTACAGTACTTC.